These 7 T cell receptor beta chains share one sample of origin, sequenced in a study of graft-versus-host responses after intestinal transplantation (dated by TCRdb to the early 2020s). Their recognized antigens are unknown. To prepare the library, the immunoSEQ multiplex PCR assay was applied. In TCRdb, the immuneACCESS table is reduced to in-frame sequences with V and J assigned. These tables do not hold every clone; where another copy was compared, an unresolved V gene accounts for under half, and the others remain unexplained. This sample holds about 94,000 clones; 91% were observed only once. The ten largest clones capture under 0.55% of the sample. Taken with the paper, the label for time point translates to: cells obtained before transplantation from donor or recipient. This specimen was unstimulated CD8+ T cells sorted from spleen or lymph node cells, taken before intestinal transplant. These receptors all stem from a human donor who received an intestinal transplant.

This clone appeared a single time. Different DNA sequences within this sample yield the same CDR3. The chain employs TRBV11-2 and TRBJ2-7, with TRBD1 identical over 7 bases. Germline V gene lookup returns CDR1 SGHAT and CDR2 FQNNGV. V lost 5 bases to trimming and J lost 2 bases; unmatched junction nucleotides: 3. There are 13 residues in the CDR3. The CDR3: CASSLGQTYEQYF. CDR3 coding DNA: TGTGCCAGCAGCCTGGGACAGACCTACGAGCAGTACTTC. Combining the CDR3 with reference TRBV11-2 and TRBJ2-7 gives the whole variable domain EAGVAQSPRYKIIEKRQSVAFWCNPISGHATLYWYQQILGQGPKLLIQFQNNGVVDDSQLPKDRFSAERLKGVDSTLKIQPAKLEDSAVYLCASSLGQTYEQYFGPGTRLTVT.

This chain uses TRBV4-1 with TRBJ2-1; D might be TRBD2 (6 bases). CDR1 MGHRA and CDR2 YSYEKL come from the germline V gene. CDR3 size: 15 residues. The ends were cut back, 0 bases at V and 6 bases at J, with 12 bases in the middle. The CDR3 bases are TGCGCCAGCAGCCAAGATGGGGGACTCCTCAATGAGCAGTTCTTC. It codes for CASSQDGGLLNEQFF.

V usage is TRBV4-1 and J usage is TRBJ2-7; 7 bases map to TRBD2. The junction had 13 bases not matched to a gene; V was cut back by 3 bases and J by 2 bases. From germline, CDR1 is MGHRA and CDR2 YSYEKL. This CDR3 spans 17 amino acids. The CDR3 coding sequence is TGCGCCAGCAGCCACCGCAGTGGGACTACCGACCCCTACGAGCAGTACTTC. Translating it yields CASSHRSGTTDPYEQYF.

This chain links TRBV7-2 with TRBJ2-7, with D maybe TRBD1 (6 bases). This CDR3 spans 16 amino acids. Germline lookup yields CDR1 SGHTA and CDR2 FQGNSA. V lost 0 bases, J lost 1 base, and 13 bases lay in between. The CDR3 coding sequence is TGTGCCAGCAGCTTAGCCCAGGGGCTTCCGTCCTACGAGCAGTACTTC. It specifies CASSLAQGLPSYEQYF.

CDR3 coding DNA: TGTGCCAGCTCACACAACCAAGAGACCCAGTACTTC. Its translation: CASSHNQETQYF. V and J are TRBV6-5 and TRBJ2-5; D is ambiguous. With 8 bases removed from V and 0 bases from J, the gap between germline ends came to 7 bases. The CDR3 covers 12 residues. Per the germline V gene, CDR1 is MNHEY and CDR2 is SVGAGI.

The chain couples TRBV29-1 to TRBJ2-1; D is perhaps TRBD2 (6 bases). This CDR3 contains 14 residues. Trimming removed 4 bases from V and 3 bases from J, with 13 bases in between. Germline loops: CDR1 SQVTM, CDR2 ANQGSEA. CDR3 loop: CSVGYGRGYNEQFF. The CDR3 coding sequence is TGCAGCGTTGGATACGGGAGAGGCTACAATGAGCAGTTCTTC.

V is TRBV19 and J is TRBJ1-4, with a tentative D call TRBD1 (6 bases). CDR1 is LNHDA and CDR2 is SQIVND in the germline V gene (reference sequence). The V and J ends lost 6 bases and 0 bases respectively, with 11 bases between them. This CDR3 contains 15 residues. This CDR3 is CASRPDSATNEKLFF. The CDR3 DNA reads as TGTGCCAGTAGACCGGACAGTGCAACTAATGAAAAACTGTTTTTT. The full variable domain, in which reference TRBV19 and TRBJ1-4 provide the parts outside the CDR3, is DGGITQSPKYLFRKEGQNVTLSCEQNLNHDAMYWYRQDPGQGLRLIYYSQIVNDFQKGDIAEGYSVSREKKESFPLTVTSAQKNPTAFYLCASRPDSATNEKLFFGSGTQLSVL.